The present entry profiles one T cell receptor beta chain with its context. The germline CDR1 and CDR2 sequences are LGHNA and YNFKEQ. CDR3 length equals 13 residues. V gave up 0 bases and J gave up 3 bases, with 4 bases separating them. Expressed TCRB transcripts got sequenced, as all isolated RNA was reverse transcribed. The data were produced by immunoSEQ multiplex PCR, yet TCRdb's version contains in-frame clones alone and is incomplete. Of under 200,000 clones listed, approximately 8.1% are singletons. The source of the sample is a study of beta chain features in type 1 diabetes. The V gene is TRBV4-2, the J gene TRBJ2-3; no firm D call. Material for sequencing was central memory CD4+ T cells from blood. The sequence was obtained from a man between 18 and 35 years old in good health. CDR3 loop: CASSQDITDTQYF. The CDR3 DNA is TGTGCCAGCAGCCAAGATATTACAGATACGCAGTATTTT.